The 31 T cell receptor beta chains reported below all come from one sample, sequenced in a study of early stage breast cancer tumors. This table comes from immunoSEQ multiplex PCR, and its TCRdb copy is limited to in-frame clones, with some not included. In the table there are 30,000 to 40,000 clones, roughly 70% of which are singletons. Specimen: blood. The receptors come from a person aged 55 to 75 with breast cancer.

This chain links TRBV4-1 with TRBJ2-1, with 8 bases fitting TRBD2. The J segment lost 2 bases and the V segment lost 2 bases, leaving 5 bases of the junction unmatched. CDR1 MGHRA and CDR2 YSYEKL come from the germline V gene. The CDR3 length is 16 residues. The CDR3 sequence: CASSQIRGGAYNEQFF. CDR3 nucleotide sequence: TGCGCCAGCAGCCAAATCCGGGGGGGGGCCTACAATGAGCAGTTCTTC.

In this sample, this clone turned up a few times. This rearrangement joins TRBV2 to TRBJ1-1, with unresolved D. V shed 6 bases and J shed 4 bases, with 6 bases lying between them. The CDR3 is 11 residues long. Germline V CDR1 and CDR2: SNHLY, FYNNEI. DNA of the CDR3: TGTGCCAGCAGGGTGGGCACTGAAGCTTTCTTT. Protein sequence: CASRVGTEAFF.

The gene calls are TRBV9 and TRBJ1-1; no firm D call. The germline V and J ends were trimmed by 3 bases and 2 bases, with 8 bases remaining between them. The V gene's germline CDR1 is SGDLS and CDR2 YYNGEE. The CDR3 consists of 13 residues. The CDR3: CASSGRGNTEAFF. CDR3 sequence (DNA): TGTGCCAGCAGCGGACGAGGAAACACTGAAGCTTTCTTT.

This sequence joins TRBV6-1 and TRBJ2-7, with D hard to call. This CDR3 spans 12 amino acids. Germline V gene sequence: CDR1 MNHNS, CDR2 SASEGT. V dropped 9 bases and J dropped 7 bases, with 16 bases sitting between them. The CDR3 nucleotides are TGTGCCAGTCCTAAAAGCGCTGGGGAGCAGTACTTC. Translated: CASPKSAGEQYF.

This chain links TRBV4-1 with TRBJ1-5; 8 bases are shared with TRBD1. The CDR3 has 16 amino acids. V shed 1 base, J shed 6 bases, and the junction held 8 bases outside the gene matches. The germline V gene encodes CDR1 MGHRA and CDR2 YSYEKL. DNA of the CDR3: TGCGCCAGCAGCCAAGCGGACAGGGTGGGGAGTCAGCCCCAGCATTTT. It codes for CASSQADRVGSQPQHF.

This chain joins TRBV9 and TRBJ2-7; 7 bases map to TRBD1. CDR3 size: 15 residues. The V and J ends lost 0 bases and 2 bases, in that order; junction bases with no gene match: 5. Germline V gene sequence: CDR1 SGDLS, CDR2 YYNGEE. CDR3 DNA sequence: TGTGCCAGCAGCGTAGGAGGGACAGCCACCTACGAGCAGTACTTC. Residues: CASSVGGTATYEQYF.

V gene TRBV7-8 combines with J gene TRBJ1-2; D gene unclear. Germline V lookup: CDR1 SGHVS, CDR2 FQNEAQ. Between the trimmed V and J ends, which lost 0 bases and 0 bases, there was a span of 8 bases. This CDR3 has 15 amino acids. Here the CDR3 reads CASSLARASNYGYTF. The DNA for the CDR3 is TGTGCCAGCAGCTTAGCGCGGGCATCTAACTATGGCTACACCTTC.

This clone was counted once. The V call is TRBV19, the J call TRBJ1-1; D unresolved. The CDR3 runs to 13 residues. The ends were cut back, 7 bases at V and 5 bases at J, with 14 bases in the middle. Germline CDR1 is LNHDA and CDR2 is SQIVND (reference sequence). CDR3 sequence: CASKDEGRTEAFF. CDR3 DNA sequence: TGTGCCAGTAAAGATGAGGGAAGGACTGAAGCTTTCTTT.

CDR3 coding DNA: TGTGCCACCACTTACAGGGGGCTAGGGGAGCAGTACTTC. This encodes CATTYRGLGEQYF. The V call is TRBV28, the J call TRBJ2-7; TRBD1 matches 9 bases. CDR1 is MDHEN and CDR2 is SYDVKM in the germline V gene. The length of the CDR3 is 13 residues. The J segment lost 7 bases and the V segment lost 10 bases, leaving 11 bases of the junction unmatched.

The chain couples TRBV6-1 to TRBJ2-3, with D unclear. With 6 bases removed from V and 3 bases from J, the gap between germline ends came to 13 bases. Germline CDR1 is MNHNS and CDR2 is SASEGT. The CDR3 runs 14 residues. CDR3 coding DNA: TGTGCCAGCAGGAGAGTGACGCTAACAGATACGCAGTATTTT. Encoded protein: CASRRVTLTDTQYF.

The chain has TRBV5-8 and TRBJ2-2; TRBD1 or TRBD2 may be the D gene (5 bases each). Germline CDR1 SGHTS, CDR2 YDEGEE. With 4 bases removed from V and 5 bases from J, the gap between germline ends came to 15 bases. The CDR3 is made up of 15 amino acids. In DNA form, the CDR3 reads TGTGCCAGCAGCCGAGGGGTCAGTCTTACCGGGGAGCTGTTTTTT. Protein sequence: CASSRGVSLTGELFF.

The table lists this clone with a few counts. The rearrangement joins TRBV9 to TRBJ1-2; D gene uncertain. There are 10 residues in the CDR3. Germline values: CDR1 SGDLS, CDR2 YYNGEE. V was clipped by 6 bases and J by 6 bases, with 6 bases between them. CDR3 in amino acids: CASKEDGYTF. DNA of the CDR3: TGTGCCAGCAAGGAAGATGGCTACACCTTC.

V usage is TRBV10-2 and J usage is TRBJ2-1, with TRBD2 matching over 9 bases. With V trimmed by 6 bases and J by 5 bases, 8 bases remained unmatched. The germline gives CDR1 WSHSY, CDR2 SAAADI. The CDR3 is made up of 15 amino acids. The CDR3 is CASRQGSGSHNEQFF. For the CDR3, the DNA is TGCGCCAGCAGACAGGGTAGCGGGAGCCACAATGAGCAGTTCTTC.

The chain employs TRBV27 and TRBJ1-5, with 7 nucleotides matching TRBD1. Losses at the gene ends were 7 bases for V and 9 bases for J; bases not matched to a gene: 9. The CDR3 has 13 residues. Germline CDR1 and CDR2: MNHEY and SMNVEV (reference sequence). The CDR3 DNA is TGTGCCAGCACCCGACAGGGAGGAATGCCCCAGCATTTT. This codes for CASTRQGGMPQHF.

This chain connects TRBV14 to TRBJ1-2, with D tentatively TRBD1 (6 bases). The germline CDR1 and CDR2 sequences are SGHDN and FVKESK. V lost 3 bases to trimming and J lost 6 bases, with 11 bases between them. The CDR3 runs 13 residues. The CDR3 here is CASSQVRGDGYTF. The CDR3 region has the DNA TGTGCCAGCAGCCAGGTCAGGGGAGATGGCTACACCTTC.

The V gene is TRBV7-6, the J gene TRBJ2-2; D unresolved. Germline CDR1 SGHVS, CDR2 FNYEAQ. Trimming removed 0 bases at V and 4 bases at J, with 9 bases between. CDR3 length equals 15 residues. In DNA form, the CDR3 reads TGTGCCAGCAGCTTAGCCCCGGTTGGCACCGGGGAGCTGTTTTTT. The encoded protein is CASSLAPVGTGELFF. Combining the CDR3 with reference TRBV7-6 and TRBJ2-2 gives the whole variable domain GAGVSQSPRYKVTKRGQDVALRCDPISGHVSLYWYRQALGQGPEFLTYFNYEAQQDKSGLPNDRFSAERPEGSISTLTIQRTEQRDSAMYRCASSLAPVGTGELFFGEGSRLTVL.

The V and J genes are TRBV5-5 and TRBJ2-2; TRBD1 aligns across 9 bases. This CDR3 has 15 residues. Trimming removed 3 bases from V and 7 bases from J; junction bases left unmatched: 7. The germline gives CDR1 SGHKS, CDR2 YYEKEE (reference sequence). CDR3 DNA: TGTGCCAGCAGCTCTGCGGACAGGGGCAACGGGGAGCTGTTTTTT. Translating it yields CASSSADRGNGELFF.

The V and J genes are TRBV7-8 and TRBJ2-7, with 13 bases lining up with TRBD2. The junction had 4 bases not matched to a gene; V was cut back by 9 bases and J by 5 bases. CDR3 length: 13 residues. CDR1 SGHVS and CDR2 FQNEAQ come from the germline V gene. The CDR3 here is CASRLAGGNEQYF. In nucleotides, the CDR3 is TGTGCCAGTAGACTAGCGGGGGGAAACGAGCAGTACTTC.

As DNA, the CDR3 is TGCGCCAGCAGCCAAGAAACAGGGGGGTTTTTCGAGCAGTACTTC. Protein product: CASSQETGGFFEQYF. V is TRBV4-1 and J is TRBJ2-7, with 8 bases that match TRBD1. The CDR3 length is 15 residues. V lost 0 bases and J lost 6; bases outside the gene matches: 7. The germline CDR1 and CDR2 sequences are MGHRA and YSYEKL.

The chain recombines TRBV5-1 with TRBJ2-7, with 8 nucleotides matching TRBD1. The CDR3 length is 15 residues. The V gene's germline CDR1 is SGHRS and CDR2 YFSETQ. J gave up 7 bases and V 0 bases, and 9 bases lay outside the gene matches. The CDR3 nucleotides are TGCGCCAGCAGCTTGGGGGGTGACAGGGGATGGGAGCAGTACTTC. It codes for CASSLGGDRGWEQYF.

This chain connects TRBV23-1 to TRBJ2-7; D unresolved. TRBV23-1 carries the ORF label, with uncertain function. The CDR3 extends over 12 amino acids. The germline V and J ends were trimmed by 6 bases and 6 bases, with 12 bases remaining between them. This chain's CDR3 is CASRSPSSEQYF. Here the CDR3 DNA reads TGCGCCAGCAGAAGTCCAAGCTCCGAGCAGTACTTC.

The V and J genes are TRBV19 and TRBJ1-5; 10 positions match TRBD1. The CDR3 consists of 16 residues. The ends lost 4 bases at V and 7 bases at J; junction bases unmatched: 10. Germline loops: CDR1 LNHDA, CDR2 SQIVND (reference sequence). The DNA of the CDR3 is TGTGCCAGTAGTACTTTACCGGGACAGGGGAAACAGCCCCAGCATTTT. The encoded protein is CASSTLPGQGKQPQHF.

The V gene is TRBV19, the J gene TRBJ2-7, with unresolved D. The V end lost 5 bases, the J end lost 4 bases, and 18 bases lay between the germline ends. Per germline, CDR1 LNHDA and CDR2 SQIVND (reference sequence). The length of the CDR3 is 15 residues. CDR3 nucleotide sequence: TGTGCCAGTAGTTATTCGCCAGTATACTATTACGAGCAGTACTTC. Translating it yields CASSYSPVYYYEQYF.

This clone appeared a single time. V and J are TRBV27 and TRBJ2-7; 11 nucleotides agree with TRBD2. Trimming removed 0 bases from V and 6 bases from J; junction bases left unmatched: 4. The CDR3 runs 15 residues. CDR1 is MNHEY and CDR2 is SMNVEV in the germline V gene (reference sequence). The CDR3 loop is CASSLSRLAGGEQYF. CDR3 nucleotides: TGTGCCAGCAGTTTATCGAGGCTAGCGGGGGGCGAGCAGTACTTC.

About this clone itself: One end of the junction fails to match germline, which may point to a read error. The V call is TRBV2, the J call TRBJ2-5; D perhaps matches TRBD2 (5 bases). CDR1 is SNHLY, CDR2 FYNNEI, per germline. This CDR3 comprises 14 residues. CDR3 DNA: TGTGCCGGCAGGACTGAAGGGTTGCGAGAGACCCAGTACTTC. As protein: CAGRTEGLRETQYF.

This clone appeared once. The chain uses TRBV6-1 and TRBJ1-2; weak D call: TRBD1 (5 bases). Germline V gives CDR1 MNHNS, CDR2 SASEGT. The V end lost 6 bases, the J end lost 8 bases, and 16 bases lay between the germline ends. The CDR3 spans 13 residues. This chain's CDR3 is CASRVSGGRGYTF. Written as DNA, the CDR3 is TGTGCCAGCAGAGTCAGCGGGGGAAGAGGCTACACCTTC.

This clone is categorized as medium-sized. The chain employs TRBV6-4 and TRBJ2-1, with a possible D match to TRBD2 (6 bases). Trimming stripped 3 bases from V and 3 bases from J, with 12 bases between. From germline, CDR1 is MRHNA and CDR2 SNTAGT. This CDR3 has 15 amino acids. The CDR3 region is CASSEGVADYNEQFF. The CDR3 bases are TGTGCCAGCAGTGAAGGGGTAGCGGACTACAATGAGCAGTTCTTC.

This rearrangement joins TRBV5-1 to TRBJ2-5; tentatively, D is TRBD1 or TRBD2 (5 bases each). Germline CDR1 SGHRS, CDR2 YFSETQ. V shed 4 bases and J shed 2 bases, with 9 bases lying between them. CDR3 length: 13 amino acids. The CDR3 coding sequence is TGCGCCAGCAGCAGGGACGGGCAAGAGACCCAGTACTTC. It yields the protein CASSRDGQETQYF.

The genes are TRBV29-1 and TRBJ2-5; perhaps TRBD1 as D (6 bases). The tail of the sequence fits TRBJ2-7 better, so the J call may be wrong. This CDR3 spans 12 amino acids. Looked up from germline, CDR1 is SQVTM and CDR2 is ANQGSEA. The chain's CDR3 is CSVAGTTYEQYF. In DNA, the CDR3 is TGCAGCGTCGCCGGGACAACCTACGAGCAGTACTTC.

The rearrangement links TRBV9 to TRBJ1-6; D is unclear. Germline CDR1 SGDLS, CDR2 YYNGEE. The CDR3 covers 15 residues. The V end was cut by 3 bases, the J end by 7 bases, with 14 bases between. DNA of the CDR3: TGTGCCAGCAGCGCACTCCAAGAGCCCAATTCACCCCTCCACTTT. This encodes CASSALQEPNSPLHF.

The chain carries TRBV6-5 and TRBJ1-1; D unclear. Trimming took off 0 bases at V and 4 bases at J, with 6 bases between the two ends. Germline V lookup: CDR1 MNHEY, CDR2 SVGAGI. This CDR3 spans 13 amino acids. This CDR3 is CASSYSPGTEAFF. DNA of the CDR3: TGTGCCAGCAGTTACTCGCCGGGCACTGAAGCTTTCTTT.